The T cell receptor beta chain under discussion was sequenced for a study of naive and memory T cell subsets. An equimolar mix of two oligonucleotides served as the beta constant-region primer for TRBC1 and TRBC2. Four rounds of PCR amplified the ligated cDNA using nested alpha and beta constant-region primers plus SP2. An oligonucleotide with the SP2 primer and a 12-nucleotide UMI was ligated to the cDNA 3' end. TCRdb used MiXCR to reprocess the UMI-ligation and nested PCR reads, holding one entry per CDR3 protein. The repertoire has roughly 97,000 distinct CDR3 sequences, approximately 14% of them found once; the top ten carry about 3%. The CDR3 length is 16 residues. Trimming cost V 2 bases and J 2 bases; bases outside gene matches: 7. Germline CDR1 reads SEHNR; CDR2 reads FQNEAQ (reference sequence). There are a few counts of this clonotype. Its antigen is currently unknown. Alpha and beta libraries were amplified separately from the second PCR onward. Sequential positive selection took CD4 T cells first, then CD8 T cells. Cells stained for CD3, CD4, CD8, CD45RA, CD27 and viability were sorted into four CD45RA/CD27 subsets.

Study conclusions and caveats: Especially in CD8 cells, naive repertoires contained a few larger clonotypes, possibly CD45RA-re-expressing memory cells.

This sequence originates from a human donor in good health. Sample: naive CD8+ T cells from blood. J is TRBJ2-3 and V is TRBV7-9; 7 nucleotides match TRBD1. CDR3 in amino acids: CASSLKGGRSTDTQYF. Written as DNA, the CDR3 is TGTGCCAGCAGCTTAAAAGGGGGCAGGTCCACAGATACGCAGTATTTT.